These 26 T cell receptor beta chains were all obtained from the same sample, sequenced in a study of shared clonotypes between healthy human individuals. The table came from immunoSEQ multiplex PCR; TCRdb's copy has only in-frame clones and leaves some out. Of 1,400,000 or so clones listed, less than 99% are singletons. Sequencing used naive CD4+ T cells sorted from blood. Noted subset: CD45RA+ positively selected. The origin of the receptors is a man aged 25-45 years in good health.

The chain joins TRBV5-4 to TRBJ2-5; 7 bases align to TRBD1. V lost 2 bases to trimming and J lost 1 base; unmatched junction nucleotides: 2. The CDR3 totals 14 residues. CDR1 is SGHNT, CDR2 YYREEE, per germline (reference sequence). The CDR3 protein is CASSFGTAQETQYF. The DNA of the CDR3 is TGTGCCAGCAGCTTCGGGACAGCCCAAGAGACCCAGTACTTC.

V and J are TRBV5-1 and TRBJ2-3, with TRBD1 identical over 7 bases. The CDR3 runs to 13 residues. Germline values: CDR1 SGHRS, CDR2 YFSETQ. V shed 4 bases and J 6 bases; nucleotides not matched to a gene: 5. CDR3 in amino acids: CASSVQGSDTQYF. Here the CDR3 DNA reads TGCGCCAGCAGCGTACAGGGGTCGGATACGCAGTATTTT.

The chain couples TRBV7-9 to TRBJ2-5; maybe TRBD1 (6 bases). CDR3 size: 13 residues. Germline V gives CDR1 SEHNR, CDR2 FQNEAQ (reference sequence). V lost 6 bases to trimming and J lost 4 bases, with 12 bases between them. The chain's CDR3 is CASSLQGSETQYF. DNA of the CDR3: TGTGCCAGCAGTTTACAGGGATCAGAGACCCAGTACTTC.

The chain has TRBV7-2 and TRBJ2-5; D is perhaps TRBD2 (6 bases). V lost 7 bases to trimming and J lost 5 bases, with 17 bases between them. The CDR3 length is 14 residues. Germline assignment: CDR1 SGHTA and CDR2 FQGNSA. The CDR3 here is CASTGPGARETQYF. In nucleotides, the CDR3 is TGTGCCAGCACCGGCCCGGGAGCCAGGGAGACCCAGTACTTC.

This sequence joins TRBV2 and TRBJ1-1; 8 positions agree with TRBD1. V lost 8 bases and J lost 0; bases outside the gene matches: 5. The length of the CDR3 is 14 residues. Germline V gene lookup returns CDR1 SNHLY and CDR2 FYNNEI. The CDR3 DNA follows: TGTGCCAGCGCGGAACAGGGGGTGAACACTGAAGCTTTCTTT. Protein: CASAEQGVNTEAFF.

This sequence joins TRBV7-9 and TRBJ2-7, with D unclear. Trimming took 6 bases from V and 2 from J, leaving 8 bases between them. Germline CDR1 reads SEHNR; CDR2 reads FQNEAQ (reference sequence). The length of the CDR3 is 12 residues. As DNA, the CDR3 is TGTGCCAGCAGGGCGGATACCTACGAGCAGTACTTC. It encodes CASRADTYEQYF.

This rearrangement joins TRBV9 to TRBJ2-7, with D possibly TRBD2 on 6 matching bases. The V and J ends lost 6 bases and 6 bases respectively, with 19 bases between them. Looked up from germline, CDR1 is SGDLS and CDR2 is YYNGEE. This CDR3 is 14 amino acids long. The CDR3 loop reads CASTRGQSGGEQYF. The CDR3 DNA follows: TGTGCCAGCACCAGAGGTCAATCCGGGGGCGAGCAGTACTTC.

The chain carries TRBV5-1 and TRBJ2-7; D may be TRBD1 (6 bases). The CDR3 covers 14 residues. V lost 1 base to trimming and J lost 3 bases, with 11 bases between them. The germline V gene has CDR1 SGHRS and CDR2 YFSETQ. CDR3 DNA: TGCGCCAGCAGCTTGACAGGGTCTTTCTACGAGCAGTACTTC. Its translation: CASSLTGSFYEQYF.

The CDR3, as DNA: TGTGCCAGCAGCACCGACAGGGGAGGTGAGACCCAGTACTTC. Protein: CASSTDRGGETQYF. This chain connects TRBV7-6 to TRBJ2-5, with 8 bases that match TRBD1. The CDR3 is 14 residues long. Germline assignment: CDR1 SGHVS and CDR2 FNYEAQ. With 5 bases clipped from V and 5 bases from J, the junction kept 7 bases outside the gene matches.

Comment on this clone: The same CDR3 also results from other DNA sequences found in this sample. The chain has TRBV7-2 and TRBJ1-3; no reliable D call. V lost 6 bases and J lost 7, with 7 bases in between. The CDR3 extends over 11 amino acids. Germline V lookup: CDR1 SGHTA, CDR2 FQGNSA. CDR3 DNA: TGTGCCAGCAGTCCCCGGAACACCATATATTTT. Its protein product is CASSPRNTIYF. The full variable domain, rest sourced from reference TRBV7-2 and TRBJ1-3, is GAGVSQSPSNKVTEKGKDVELRCDPISGHTALYWYRQSLGQGLEFLIYFQGNSAPDKSGLPSDRFSAERTGGSVSTLTIQRTQQEDSAVYLCASSPRNTIYFGEGSWLTVV.

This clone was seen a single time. In DNA, the CDR3 is TGTGCCAGCTACCCCTTGGGAGGCACCGGGGAGCTGTTTTTT. This codes for CASYPLGGTGELFF. This chain links TRBV6-1 with TRBJ2-2; a possible D gene is TRBD2 (6 bases). Germline V lookup: CDR1 MNHNS, CDR2 SASEGT. Trimming removed 8 bases from V and 4 bases from J, with 14 bases in between. The CDR3 has 14 amino acids.

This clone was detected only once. CDR3 DNA sequence: TGTGCCAGTAGTATAGGTTCGACAGGGGCCACTGAAGCTTTCTTT. Protein: CASSIGSTGATEAFF. The V gene is TRBV19, the J gene TRBJ1-1; 8 bases align to TRBD1. V lost 1 base to trimming and J lost 4 bases; unmatched junction nucleotides: 5. CDR1 LNHDA and CDR2 SQIVND come from the germline V gene (reference sequence). This CDR3 spans 15 amino acids.

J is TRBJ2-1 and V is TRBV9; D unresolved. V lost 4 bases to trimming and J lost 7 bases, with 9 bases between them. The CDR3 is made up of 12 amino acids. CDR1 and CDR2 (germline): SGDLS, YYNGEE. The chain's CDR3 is CASSSRRNEQFF. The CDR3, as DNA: TGTGCCAGCAGCTCAAGACGGAATGAGCAGTTCTTC.

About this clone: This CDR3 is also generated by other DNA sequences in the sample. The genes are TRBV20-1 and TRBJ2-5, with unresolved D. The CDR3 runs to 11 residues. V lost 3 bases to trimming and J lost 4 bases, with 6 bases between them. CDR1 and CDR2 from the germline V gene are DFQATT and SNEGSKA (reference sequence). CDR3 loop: CSARAGETQYF. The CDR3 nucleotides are TGCAGTGCTAGGGCCGGAGAGACCCAGTACTTC.

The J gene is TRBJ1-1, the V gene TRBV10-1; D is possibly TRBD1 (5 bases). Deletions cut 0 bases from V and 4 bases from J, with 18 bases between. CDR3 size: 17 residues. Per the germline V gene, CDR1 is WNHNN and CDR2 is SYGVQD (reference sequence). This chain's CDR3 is CASSESKAGRRRTEAFF. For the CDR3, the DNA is TGCGCCAGCAGTGAGTCGAAAGCAGGGAGACGCCGCACTGAAGCTTTCTTT.

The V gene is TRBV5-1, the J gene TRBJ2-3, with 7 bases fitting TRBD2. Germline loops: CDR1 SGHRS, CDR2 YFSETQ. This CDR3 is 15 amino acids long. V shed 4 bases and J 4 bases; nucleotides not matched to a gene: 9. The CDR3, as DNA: TGCGCCAGCAGCAACCTTCCAGCGGGACCAGATACGCAGTATTTT. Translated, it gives CASSNLPAGPDTQYF.

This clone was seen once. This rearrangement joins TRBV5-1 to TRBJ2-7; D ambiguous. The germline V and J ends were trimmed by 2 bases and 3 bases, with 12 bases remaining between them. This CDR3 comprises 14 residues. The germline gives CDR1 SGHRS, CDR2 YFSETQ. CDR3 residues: CASSLGQVNYEQYF. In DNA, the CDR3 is TGCGCCAGCAGCTTAGGCCAGGTGAACTACGAGCAGTACTTC.

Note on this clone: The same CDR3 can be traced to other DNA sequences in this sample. The CDR3 bases are TGTGCCAGCTCACCGGGGAGGAACACTGAAGCTTTCTTT. Amino acids: CASSPGRNTEAFF. The chain is built from TRBV18 and TRBJ1-1, with unresolved D. The V end lost 3 bases, the J end lost 1 base, and 6 bases lay between the germline ends. The length of the CDR3 is 13 residues. In germline, CDR1 is KGHSH, CDR2 LQKENI.

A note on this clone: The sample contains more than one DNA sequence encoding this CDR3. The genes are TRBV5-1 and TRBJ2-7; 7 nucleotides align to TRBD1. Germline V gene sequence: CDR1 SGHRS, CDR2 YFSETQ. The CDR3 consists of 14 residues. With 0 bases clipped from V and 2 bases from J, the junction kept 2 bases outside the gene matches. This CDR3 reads CASSLDRGTYEQYF. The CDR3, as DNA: TGCGCCAGCAGCTTGGACAGGGGAACCTACGAGCAGTACTTC.

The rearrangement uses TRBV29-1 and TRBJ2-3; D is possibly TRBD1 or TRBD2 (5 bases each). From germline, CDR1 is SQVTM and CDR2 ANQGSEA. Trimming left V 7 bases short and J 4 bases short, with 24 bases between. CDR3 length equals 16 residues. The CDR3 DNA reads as TGCAGCGCCGCGCGGATCCATGGGGCGAGGGCAGATACGCAGTATTTT. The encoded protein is CSAARIHGARADTQYF.

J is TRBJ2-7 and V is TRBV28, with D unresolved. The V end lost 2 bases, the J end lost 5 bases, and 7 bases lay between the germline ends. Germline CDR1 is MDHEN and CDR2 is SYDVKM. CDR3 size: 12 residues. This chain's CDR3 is CASSLVSHEQYF. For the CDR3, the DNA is TGTGCCAGCAGTTTAGTGTCCCACGAGCAGTACTTC.

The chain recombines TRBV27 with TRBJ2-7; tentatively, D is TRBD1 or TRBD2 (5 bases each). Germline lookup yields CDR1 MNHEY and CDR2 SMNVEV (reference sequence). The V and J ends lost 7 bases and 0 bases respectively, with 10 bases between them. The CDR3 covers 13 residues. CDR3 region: CASKRGVSYEQYF. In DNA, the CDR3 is TGTGCCAGCAAGAGGGGTGTCTCCTACGAGCAGTACTTC.

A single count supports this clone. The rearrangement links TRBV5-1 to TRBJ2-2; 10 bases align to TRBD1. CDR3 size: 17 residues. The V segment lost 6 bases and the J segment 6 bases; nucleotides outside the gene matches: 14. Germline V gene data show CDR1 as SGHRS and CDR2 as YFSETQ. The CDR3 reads CASTPDPGTGAAGELFF. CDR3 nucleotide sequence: TGCGCCAGCACCCCCGACCCAGGGACAGGGGCGGCCGGGGAGCTGTTTTTT.

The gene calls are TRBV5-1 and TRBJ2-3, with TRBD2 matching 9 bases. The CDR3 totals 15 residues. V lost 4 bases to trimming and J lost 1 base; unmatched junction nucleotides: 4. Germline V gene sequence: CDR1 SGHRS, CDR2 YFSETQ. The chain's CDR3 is CASSPRTSGTDTQYF. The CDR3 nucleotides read TGCGCCAGCAGCCCGAGGACTAGCGGCACAGATACGCAGTATTTT.

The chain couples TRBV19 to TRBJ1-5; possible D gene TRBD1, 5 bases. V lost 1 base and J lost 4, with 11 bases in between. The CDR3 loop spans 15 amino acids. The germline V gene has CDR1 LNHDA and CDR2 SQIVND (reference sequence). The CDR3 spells CASSIGQGINQPQHF. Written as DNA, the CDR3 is TGTGCCAGTAGTATAGGCCAGGGTATAAATCAGCCCCAGCATTTT. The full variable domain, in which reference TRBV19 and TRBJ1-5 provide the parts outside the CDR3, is DGGITQSPKYLFRKEGQNVTLSCEQNLNHDAMYWYRQDPGQGLRLIYYSQIVNDFQKGDIAEGYSVSREKKESFPLTVTSAQKNPTAFYLCASSIGQGINQPQHFGDGTRLSIL.

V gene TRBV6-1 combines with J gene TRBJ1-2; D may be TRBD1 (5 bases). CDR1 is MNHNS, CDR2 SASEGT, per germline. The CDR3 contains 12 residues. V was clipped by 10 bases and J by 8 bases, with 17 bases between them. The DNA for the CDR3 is TGTGCCACCAAATTGGGGGTTAACGGCTACACCTTC. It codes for CATKLGVNGYTF.